These T cell receptor beta chains were read from a single sample in a study of T cell repertoires in cytomegalovirus infection. TCRdb processed the reads anew with MiXCR; each CDR3 protein has one entry. The sample has around 140,000 distinct CDR3 sequences, more than 30% seen once. These receptors' targets are unknown. The sample consisted of CD8+ T cells from cultured PBMCs, taken from culture after CMV antigen stimulation. The receptors come from a human donor in good health (CMV status not recorded). Some clones in this sample may be carry-over from other donors' samples. Each CDR3 is given with its conserved first and last residue. A D gene is named only where the DNA matches it firmly. The size entry is marked missing in some rows and otherwise reads once, few, many or a size class.

>NA|TRBJ2-1|TRBV5-4|NA
CASSFPDINEQFF
TGTGCCAGCAGCTTCCCGGACATCAATGAGCAGTTCTTC
>NA|TRBJ2-3|TRBV11-3|many
CASSLGSTDTQYF
TGTGCCAGCAGCTTGGGGAGCACAGATACGCAGTATTTT
>NA|TRBJ1-1|TRBV7-2|many
CASSLAMGPNSPMNTEAFF
TGTGCCAGCAGCTTAGCAATGGGCCCGAACTCTCCAATGAACACTGAAGCTTTCTTT
>NA|TRBJ1-1|TRBV4-2|NA
CASSQLGTEAFF
TGTGCCAGCAGCCAGTTGGGCACTGAAGCTTTCTTT
>TRBD1|TRBJ2-1|TRBV7-2|many
CASSLATGVPANEQFF
TGTGCCAGCAGCTTAGCCACAGGGGTCCCTGCCAATGAGCAGTTCTTC
>NA|TRBJ1-2|TRBV19|few
CASSMAGGVDYTF
TGTGCCAGTAGTATGGCAGGTGGAGTGGACTACACCTTC
>NA|TRBJ1-6|TRBV4-1|few
CASSQEANSPLHF
TGCGCCAGCAGCCAAGAGGCTAATTCACCCCTCCACTTT
>TRBD1|TRBJ1-2|TRBV5-3|NA
CARSLRGDRDRGLYGYTF
TGTGCCAGAAGCTTGAGGGGGGACCGGGACAGGGGTCTCTATGGCTACACCTTC
>NA|TRBJ2-7|TRBV27|NA
CASSLSTVSEQYF
TGTGCCAGCAGTTTATCCACAGTGTCCGAGCAGTACTTC
>TRBD2|TRBJ2-3|TRBV15|few
CATSRASGGADTQYF
TGTGCCACCAGCAGAGCTAGCGGAGGGGCAGATACGCAGTATTTT
>NA|TRBJ2-1|TRBV6-1|many
CASSNTNRAINNEQFF
TGTGCCAGCTCGAACACCAACAGAGCCATTAACAATGAGCAGTTCTTC
>TRBD1|TRBJ2-3|TRBV29-1|NA
CSVDGVISGDRGPFGTDTQYF
TGCAGCGTTGACGGGGTTATTTCGGGGGACAGGGGGCCATTCGGGACAGATACGCAGTATTTT
>NA|TRBJ1-3|TRBV3-1|NA
CASSQGLAGAPGNTIYF
TGTGCCAGCAGCCAAGGGTTGGCGGGCGCCCCTGGAAACACCATATATTTT
>NA|TRBJ2-7|TRBV11-2|NA
CASRTVWDEQYF
TGTGCCAGCAGGACCGTTTGGGACGAGCAGTACTTC
>NA|TRBJ2-1|TRBV6-5|few
CASSFGFGDEQFF
TGTGCCAGCAGTTTCGGGTTTGGCGATGAGCAGTTCTTC
>NA|TRBJ1-1|TRBV27|NA
CSSSRVVNTEAFF
TGTTCCAGCTCCAGGGTCGTGAACACTGAAGCTTTCTTT
>NA|TRBJ2-2|TRBV7-2|few
CASSLGAGHTGELFF
TGTGCCAGCAGCTTAGGTGCGGGTCACACCGGGGAGCTGTTTTTT
>NA|TRBJ2-3|TRBV11-2|few
CASRVPGVYTDTQYF
TGTGCCAGCAGGGTTCCGGGGGTCTACACAGATACGCAGTATTTT
>NA|TRBJ2-3|TRBV9|NA
CASSVDPSTDTQYF
TGTGCCAGCAGCGTAGACCCTAGCACAGATACGCAGTATTTT
>NA|TRBJ2-1|TRBV11-3|NA
CASSLGALGNEQFF
TGTGCCAGCAGCTTAGGTGCCCTAGGGAATGAGCAGTTCTTC
>TRBD1|TRBJ2-5|TRBV27|NA
CASRPGQGGVETQYF
TGTGCCAGCAGACCGGGACAGGGGGGGGTAGAGACCCAGTACTTC
>NA|TRBJ2-1|TRBV19|NA
CASSIGAVSEQFF
TGTGCCAGTAGTATAGGGGCAGTGAGTGAGCAGTTCTTC
>NA|TRBJ2-5|TRBV20-1|few
CSARGGGAETQYF
TGCAGTGCTAGGGGTGGGGGCGCGGAGACCCAGTACTTC
>NA|TRBJ1-2|TRBV2|NA
CASSPAFYGYTF
TGTGCCAGCAGTCCGGCCTTCTATGGCTACACCTTC
>NA|TRBJ2-5|TRBV7-2|NA
CASSPPGPPDRETQYF
TGTGCCAGCAGCCCGCCGGGTCCGCCCGACAGGGAGACCCAGTACTTC
>TRBD2|TRBJ2-5|TRBV7-2|many
CASRTSGGGETQYF
TGTGCCAGCAGAACGAGCGGGGGGGGGGAGACCCAGTACTTC
>TRBD1|TRBJ1-1|TRBV12-3/TRBV12-4|NA
CASRAQGGTEAFF
TGTGCCAGCAGAGCACAGGGGGGGACTGAAGCTTTCTTT
>NA|TRBJ1-1|TRBV6-1|few
CASIPFGNTEAFF
TGTGCCAGCATTCCTTTTGGGAACACTGAAGCTTTCTTT
>NA|TRBJ2-1|TRBV4-1|few
CASSPGPREQFF
TGCGCCAGCAGCCCAGGCCCTCGTGAGCAGTTCTTC
>NA|TRBJ2-3|TRBV7-9|few
CASSISYTDTQYF
TGTGCCAGCAGCATAAGTTACACAGATACGCAGTATTTT
>NA|TRBJ2-5|TRBV7-7|many
CASSLARGDETQYF
TGTGCCAGCAGCTTAGCAAGGGGGGACGAGACCCAGTACTTC
>NA|TRBJ2-5|TRBV19|NA
CASSIGPPGLEETQYF
TGTGCCAGTAGTATAGGCCCGCCGGGACTGGAAGAGACCCAGTACTTC
>TRBD2|TRBJ2-1|TRBV27|many
CASSNSGNYNEQFF
TGTGCCAGCAGTAATAGCGGGAACTACAATGAGCAGTTCTTC
>TRBD1|TRBJ1-5|TRBV7-8|NA
CASSLRGQGTDQPQHF
TGTGCCAGCAGCCTCCGGGGACAGGGTACCGATCAGCCCCAGCATTTT
>TRBD1|TRBJ1-6|TRBV12-3/TRBV12-4|NA
CASSLGDRVSPLHF
TGTGCCAGCAGTTTAGGCGACAGGGTTTCACCCCTCCACTTT
>TRBD1|TRBJ1-1|TRBV7-6|many
CASSASQGGNTEAFF
TGTGCCAGCAGCGCCTCACAGGGGGGGAACACTGAAGCTTTCTTT
>NA|TRBJ2-7|TRBV7-9|NA
CASSFPADYEQYF
TGTGCCAGCAGCTTTCCGGCAGATTACGAGCAGTACTTC
>NA|TRBJ2-3|TRBV6-9|NA
CASSHPTDNTDTQYF
TGTGCCAGCAGCCACCCAACCGACAACACAGATACGCAGTATTTT
>TRBD2|TRBJ2-3|TRBV27|NA
CASSLSAPGAGSTDTQYF
TGTGCCAGCAGTTTATCGGCCCCTGGAGCGGGGAGCACAGATACGCAGTATTTT
>NA|TRBJ1-1|TRBV7-6|many
CASSPPGGDEAFF
TGTGCCAGCAGCCCACCTGGGGGAGATGAAGCTTTCTTT
>TRBD1|TRBJ1-1|TRBV7-2|NA
CASGSDRDSIEYYTEAFF
TGTGCCAGCGGATCGGACAGGGACTCGATCGAATACTACACTGAAGCTTTCTTT
>TRBD1|TRBJ2-7|TRBV7-9|few
CASSPARTGGYEQYF
TGTGCCAGCAGCCCCGCTAGGACAGGGGGCTACGAGCAGTACTTC
>NA|TRBJ2-3|TRBV6-5|NA
CASSYSPTDTQYF
TGTGCCAGCAGTTATTCCCCTACAGATACGCAGTATTTT
>TRBD1|TRBJ1-5|TRBV19|NA
CARSFPGTVNQPQHF
TGTGCCAGGAGTTTCCCCGGGACAGTTAATCAGCCCCAGCATTTT
>NA|TRBJ2-5|TRBV7-8|few
CASTGRAYQETQYF
TGTGCCAGCACAGGCAGGGCCTACCAAGAGACCCAGTACTTC
>NA|TRBJ2-2|TRBV12-3/TRBV12-4|many
CASSPWDTGELFF
TGTGCCAGCAGTCCCTGGGACACCGGGGAGCTGTTTTTT
>NA|TRBJ1-1|TRBV5-4|NA
CASSLEDTEAFF
TGTGCCAGCAGCTTGGAGGACACTGAAGCTTTCTTT
>TRBD1|TRBJ2-7|TRBV27|few
CASSSPRDRARPGQYF
TGTGCCAGCAGTTCACCCCGGGACAGGGCTAGGCCGGGGCAGTACTTC